Each of the 7 T cell receptor beta chains below was sequenced from the same sample in a study of Ad26.COV2.S vaccination and SARS-CoV-2 variants. Treatment reported: about 20 received Ad26.COV2.S at low or high dose, single or two shots; about 5 received placebo; per-sample allocation not given. Collection of the samples took place on day 63 after the first injection of vaccine or placebo. The assay was immunoSEQ multiplex PCR, and TCRdb's table has in-frame clones only and misses some. The data show some 350,000 clones, with roughly nine tenths seen just once and around 5.5% held by the top ten. The material sequenced was peripheral blood, taken in a trial of Ad26.COV2.S vaccine versus placebo. These receptors all stem from a person between 18 and 65 years old who received the Ad26.COV2.S COVID-19 vaccine or a placebo.

The chain has TRBV4-1 and TRBJ2-7; no clear D. V lost 3 bases to trimming and J lost 1 base, with 7 bases between them. This CDR3 has 13 residues. Germline CDR1 reads MGHRA; CDR2 reads YSYEKL. CDR3: CASSHPGSYEQYV. The CDR3 bases are TGCGCCAGCAGCCATCCTGGTTCCTACGAGCAGTACGTC.

This chain uses TRBV28 with TRBJ2-7; TRBD2 might be the D (6 bases). This CDR3 is 13 amino acids long. Trimming stripped 5 bases from V and 6 bases from J, with 14 bases between. Germline V gives CDR1 MDHEN, CDR2 SYDVKM. CDR3 nucleotide sequence: TGTGCCAGCAGTCCCACTTTCGGGGGCGAGCAGTACTTC. The encoded protein is CASSPTFGGEQYF. Supplemented by reference TRBV28 and TRBJ2-7, the full variable domain reads DVKVTQSSRYLVKRTGEKVFLECVQDMDHENMFWYRQDPGLGLRLIYFSYDVKMKEKGDIPEGYSVSREKKERFSLILESASTNQTSMYLCASSPTFGGEQYFGPGTRLTVT.

CDR3 region: CASKDRGATNEKLFF. The CDR3 DNA follows: TGTGCCAGCAAGGACAGGGGGGCGACTAATGAAAAACTGTTTTTT. The rearrangement joins TRBV6-5 to TRBJ1-4, with 10 bases identical to TRBD1. The germline V gene has CDR1 MNHEY and CDR2 SVGAGI. CDR3 size: 15 residues. With 7 bases clipped from V and 2 bases from J, the junction kept 4 bases outside the gene matches.

The V and J genes are TRBV25-1 and TRBJ2-3; a weak D match, TRBD2 (6 bases). V was pared by 5 bases and J by 7 bases, with 25 bases between. CDR3 size: 17 residues. Looked up from germline, CDR1 is MGHDK and CDR2 is SYGVNS. CDR3 in DNA: TGTGCCAGCAGTATCGAGTGGGTAGCGGACCTCCCCAATACGCAGTATTTT. This encodes CASSIEWVADLPNTQYF.

A single count supports this clone. The chain uses TRBV12-3 or TRBV12-4 and TRBJ1-1; D is ambiguous. The CDR3 has 11 residues. Trimming left V 4 bases short and J 11 bases short, with 11 bases between. The CDR3 sequence is CASSSPRAAFF. The CDR3 nucleotides are TGTGCCAGCAGTTCTCCACGGGCGGCTTTCTTT.

This clone appeared a few times. The sample has other DNA sequences that encode this CDR3 too. The V gene is TRBV12-3 or TRBV12-4, the J gene TRBJ1-1; D gene ambiguous. V gave up 3 bases and J gave up 0 bases, with 2 bases separating them. The CDR3 covers 12 residues. CDR3 coding DNA: TGTGCCAGCAGTTTTATGAACACTGAAGCTTTCTTT. Its protein product is CASSFMNTEAFF.

The chain combines TRBV7-2 with TRBJ1-5, with D maybe TRBD1 (5 bases). Trimming took 4 bases from V and 7 from J, leaving 17 bases between them. The CDR3 loop spans 15 amino acids. The germline gives CDR1 SGHTA, CDR2 FQGNSA. The CDR3: CASSSVPLGEQPQHF. For the CDR3, the DNA is TGTGCCAGCAGCTCGGTACCTCTGGGGGAACAGCCCCAGCATTTT.